Listed below are T cell receptor beta chains from one sample, sequenced in a study of OX40 agonist ivuxolimab in advanced cancers. Sequenced by immunoSEQ multiplex PCR; TCRdb stores in-frame clones only, minus some. The sample records about 67,000 clones, 80% being singletons. The specimen comprised CD4+ or CD8+ T cells sorted from blood, sampled in a trial of the OX40 agonist ivuxolimab. Source of these receptors: an adult with an advanced solid tumor such as melanoma, head and neck, liver or kidney cancer. The CDR3 runs from the conserved cysteine through the conserved F or W. D genes are given only for firm matches. Clone size is given for some rows only: seen once, a few or many times, or a class if the clone is expanded.

j_gene | abundance | d_gene | v_gene | CDR3aa | CDR3nt
TRBJ2-7 | - | - | TRBV5-4 | CASSQTDGALYEQYF | TGTGCCAGCAGCCAAACCGATGGGGCGCTCTACGAGCAGTACTTC
TRBJ1-3 | - | - | TRBV5-1 | CASSPQGSLGNTIYF | TGCGCCAGCAGCCCACAGGGTTCGTTGGGAAACACCATATATTTT
TRBJ2-5 | - | - | TRBV7-9 | CASSYIRETQYF | TGTGCCAGCAGCTATATCCGGGAGACCCAGTACTTC
TRBJ2-1 | - | TRBD2 | TRBV25-1 | CASSGGLAGSYNEQFF | TGTGCCAGCAGTGGAGGACTAGCGGGATCCTACAATGAGCAGTTCTTC
TRBJ1-1 | - | TRBD1 | TRBV19 | CASSIVGQGEAFF | TGTGCCAGTAGTATAGTAGGACAGGGTGAAGCTTTCTTT
TRBJ1-6 | - | - | TRBV28 | CASSSPGPSSYNSPLHF | TGTGCCAGCAGTTCCCCAGGACCAAGCTCCTATAATTCACCCCTCCACTTT
TRBJ2-6 | - | - | TRBV9 | CASSVGGSGANVLTF | TGTGCCAGCAGCGTAGGGGGCTCTGGGGCCAACGTCCTGACTTTC
TRBJ1-6 | - | - | TRBV27 | CASKRPVDNSPLHF | TGTGCCAGCAAACGGCCCGTCGATAATTCACCCCTCCACTTT
TRBJ2-5 | few | TRBD2 | TRBV5-5 | CASSTRLAGGGETQYF | TGTGCCAGCAGCACGCGACTAGCGGGAGGGGGAGAGACCCAGTACTTC
TRBJ1-2 | - | - | TRBV29-1 | CSVVRDWGERGYTF | TGCAGCGTTGTTAGGGACTGGGGTGAGCGGGGCTACACCTTC
TRBJ2-7 | - | - | TRBV7-8 | CASSLGVLNEQYF | TGTGCCAGCAGCTTAGGGGTCCTAAACGAGCAGTACTTC
TRBJ1-2 | - | TRBD1 | TRBV19 | CASRTQGDEPYGYTF | TGTGCCAGTAGGACTCAGGGGGACGAGCCATATGGCTACACCTTC
TRBJ2-2 | - | - | TRBV11-2 | CASSLVGVRTTNTGELFF | TGTGCCAGCAGCCTAGTGGGAGTAAGGACAACGAACACCGGGGAGCTGTTTTTT
TRBJ2-3 | - | TRBD2 | TRBV2 | CASLLAGAGDTQYF | TGTGCCAGCTTACTAGCGGGGGCGGGAGATACGCAGTATTTT
TRBJ2-7 | once | TRBD2 | TRBV6-6 | CASRSSLAGPYEQYF | TGTGCCAGCAGGTCATCACTAGCGGGGCCCTACGAGCAGTACTTC
TRBJ2-5 | once | TRBD2 | TRBV5-1 | CASSLGLAGPHETQYF | TGCGCCAGCAGCCTCGGACTAGCGGGACCCCACGAGACCCAGTACTTC
TRBJ2-1 | - | TRBD1 | TRBV7-6 | CASSLLSATGGRQFF | TGTGCCAGCAGCTTACTGTCGGCGACAGGGGGACGGCAGTTCTTC
TRBJ2-5 | - | TRBD2 | TRBV9 | CASSSRPSGGWYQETQYF | TGTGCCAGCAGCTCACGTCCTAGCGGGGGTTGGTACCAAGAGACCCAGTACTTC
TRBJ2-3 | - | - | TRBV10-3 | CAITRTGTDTQYF | TGTGCCATCACGAGGACAGGCACAGATACGCAGTATTTT
TRBJ2-6 | once | - | TRBV2 | CGGKILGSGANVLTF | TGTGGGGGAAAGATATTGGGCTCTGGGGCCAACGTCCTGACTTTC
TRBJ2-3 | - | - | TRBV30 | CAWSVLIRGNTDTQYF | TGTGCCTGGAGTGTACTGATAAGGGGGAACACAGATACGCAGTATTTT
TRBJ2-7 | - | TRBD1 | TRBV28 | CASSSQTGAHEQYF | TGTGCCAGCAGTTCCCAGACAGGGGCCCACGAGCAGTACTTC
TRBJ1-5 | once | - | TRBV6-1 | CASTNIGQPNQPQHF | TGTGCCAGCACCAATATTGGACAGCCCAATCAGCCCCAGCATTTT
TRBJ2-3 | - | - | TRBV28 | CASSLELTDTQYF | TGTGCCAGCAGTTTAGAGTTGACAGATACGCAGTATTTT
TRBJ2-5 | few | TRBD2 | TRBV7-3 | CASSPSGGVETQYF | TGTGCCAGCAGCCCTAGCGGGGGGGTAGAGACCCAGTACTTC
TRBJ2-5 | - | - | TRBV14 | CASSRDSQETQYF | TGTGCCAGCAGCCGGGACTCACAAGAGACCCAGTACTTC
TRBJ1-5 | - | - | TRBV7-5 | CVRGGSGGSNQPQHF | TGTGTCAGAGGGGGGTCAGGGGGGAGCAATCAGCCCCAGCATTTT
TRBJ1-6 | - | TRBD1 | TRBV4-1 | CASSQEHRQGSNSPLHF | TGCGCCAGCAGCCAAGAACACCGACAGGGAAGCAATTCACCCCTCCACTTT
TRBJ1-2 | - | - | TRBV7-9 | CASSLESVNYGYTF | TGTGCCAGCAGCTTAGAGTCCGTTAACTATGGCTACACCTTC
TRBJ2-3 | - | - | TRBV7-2 | CASSLATDTQYF | TGTGCCAGCAGCTTAGCCACAGATACGCAGTATTTT
TRBJ1-5 | - | - | TRBV27 | CASSLFGANQPQHF | TGTGCCAGCAGTTTATTTGGTGCGAATCAGCCCCAGCATTTT
TRBJ2-2 | - | - | TRBV25-1 | CASRDAVGAGELFF | TGTGCCAGCAGGGACGCCGTTGGCGCCGGGGAGCTGTTTTTT
TRBJ2-5 | - | - | TRBV4-1 | CASSPGPLRETQYF | TGCGCCAGCAGCCCGGGACCGCTAAGGGAGACCCAGTACTTC
TRBJ2-5 | - | TRBD2 | TRBV23-1 | CASSQWKGRVETQYF | TGCGCCAGCAGTCAATGGAAGGGGAGGGTGGAGACCCAGTACTTC
TRBJ2-5 | - | TRBD2 | TRBV2 | CASSGEGETQYF | TGTGCCAGCAGTGGGGAGGGGGAGACCCAGTACTTC
TRBJ1-4 | - | - | TRBV5-5 | CASRGRRATNEKLFF | TGTGCCAGCAGAGGCAGGAGAGCAACTAATGAAAAACTGTTTTTT
TRBJ1-3 | - | - | TRBV5-6 | CASSPVASGNTIYF | TGTGCCAGCAGCCCGGTCGCCTCTGGAAACACCATATATTTT
TRBJ2-3 | - | TRBD2 | TRBV6-4 | CASSVWGGADTQYF | TGTGCCAGCAGTGTTTGGGGGGGGGCAGATACGCAGTATTTT
TRBJ1-4 | - | - | TRBV19 | CASNGGRLGEKLFF | TGTGCCTCTAACGGAGGGCGCTTGGGTGAAAAACTGTTTTTT
TRBJ2-7 | - | - | TRBV7-2 | CASSLKVGGSYEQYF | TGTGCCAGCAGCTTAAAGGTGGGAGGCTCCTACGAGCAGTACTTC
TRBJ1-1 | - | - | TRBV10-3 | CAISESITGAKPEAFF | TGTGCCATCAGTGAGTCGATAACGGGGGCAAAGCCTGAAGCTTTCTTT
TRBJ2-3 | - | - | TRBV27 | CASSSGVAPDTQYF | TGTGCCAGCAGTTCTGGCGTGGCACCAGATACGCAGTATTTT
TRBJ2-7 | - | TRBD2 | TRBV7-9 | CASSWGGSGGEQYF | TGTGCCAGCAGTTGGGGCGGGAGTGGCGGCGAGCAGTACTTC
TRBJ2-2 | once | TRBD2 | TRBV7-2 | CASSFVSGGPSGELFF | TGTGCCAGCAGCTTCGTATCGGGAGGGCCGAGCGGGGAGCTGTTTTTT
TRBJ2-3 | - | TRBD2 | TRBV11-2 | CASSFPLSSGGTDTQYF | TGTGCCAGCAGCTTCCCCTTGTCTAGCGGGGGCACAGATACGCAGTATTTT